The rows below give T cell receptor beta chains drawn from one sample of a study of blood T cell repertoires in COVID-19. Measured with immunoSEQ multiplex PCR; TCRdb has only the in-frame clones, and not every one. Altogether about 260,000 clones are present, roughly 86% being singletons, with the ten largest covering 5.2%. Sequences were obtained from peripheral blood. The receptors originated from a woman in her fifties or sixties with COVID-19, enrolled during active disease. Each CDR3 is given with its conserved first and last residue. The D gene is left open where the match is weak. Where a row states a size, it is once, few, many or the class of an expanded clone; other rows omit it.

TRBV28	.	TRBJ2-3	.	CASSFYGAGDTQYF	TGTGCCAGCAGTTTCTATGGGGCTGGGGATACGCAGTATTTT
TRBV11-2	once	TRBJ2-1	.	CASSGSPSVVFSEQFF	TGTGCCAGCAGCGGGAGCCCCTCTGTGGTGTTCAGTGAGCAGTTCTTC
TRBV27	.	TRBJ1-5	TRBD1	CASSQYRDRNQPQHF	TGTGCCAGCAGTCAATACCGGGACAGAAATCAGCCCCAGCATTTT
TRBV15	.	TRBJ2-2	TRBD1	CATSKDRAPNTGELFF	TGTGCCACCAGCAAGGACAGGGCCCCGAACACCGGGGAGCTGTTTTTT
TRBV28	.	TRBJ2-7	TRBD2	CASKRRGDEQYF	TGTGCCAGCAAACGTCGGGGGGACGAGCAGTACTTC
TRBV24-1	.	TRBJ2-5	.	CATSEGSQPLQETQYF	TGTGCCACCAGTGAGGGTTCACAGCCCCTTCAAGAGACCCAGTACTTC
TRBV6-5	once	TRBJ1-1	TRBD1	CASSYRTGDLNTEAFF	TGTGCCAGCAGTTACAGGACAGGGGACCTTAACACTGAAGCTTTCTTT
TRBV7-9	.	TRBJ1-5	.	CASSWGSGQPQHF	TGTGCCAGCAGCTGGGGCTCAGGGCAGCCCCAGCATTTT
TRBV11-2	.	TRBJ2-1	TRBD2	CASSRGLADYNEQFF	TGTGCCAGCAGCCGTGGACTAGCGGACTACAATGAGCAGTTCTTC
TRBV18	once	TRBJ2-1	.	CASSLSGGYNEQFF	TGTGCCAGCTCATTAAGCGGAGGCTACAATGAGCAGTTCTTC
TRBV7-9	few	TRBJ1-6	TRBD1	CASSSSQGDNSPLHF	TGTGCCAGCAGCTCCTCGCAGGGGGATAATTCACCCCTCCACTTT
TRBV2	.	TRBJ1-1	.	CASSERGGNTEAFF	TGTGCCAGCAGTGAACGGGGTGGAAACACTGAAGCTTTCTTT
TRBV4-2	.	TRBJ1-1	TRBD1	CASSHLGQGTEAFF	TGTGCCAGCAGCCACCTCGGACAGGGAACTGAAGCTTTCTTT
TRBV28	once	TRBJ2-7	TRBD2	CASSLPRGRTVPYEQYF	TGTGCCAGCAGTTTGCCACGCGGGAGGACCGTCCCCTACGAGCAGTACTTC
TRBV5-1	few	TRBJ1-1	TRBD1	CASGRDRANTEAFF	TGCGCCAGCGGCCGGGACAGGGCGAACACTGAAGCTTTCTTT
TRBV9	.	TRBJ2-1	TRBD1	CASSVAAVAGGGNEQFF	TGTGCCAGCAGCGTAGCTGCTGTGGCAGGGGGCGGAAATGAGCAGTTCTTC
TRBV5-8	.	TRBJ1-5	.	CASSQVRYSNQPQHF	TGTGCCAGCAGCCAGGTACGGTATAGCAATCAGCCCCAGCATTTT
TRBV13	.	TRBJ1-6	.	CASSSAGDSPLHF	TGTGCCAGCAGCTCAGCAGGGGATTCACCCCTCCACTTT
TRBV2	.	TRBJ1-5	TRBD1	CASMGQGAQPQHF	TGTGCCAGCATGGGACAGGGGGCCCAGCCCCAGCATTTT
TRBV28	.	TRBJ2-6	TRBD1	CATLSWDRASGANVLTF	TGTGCCACCCTTTCCTGGGACAGGGCGTCTGGGGCCAACGTCCTGACTTTC
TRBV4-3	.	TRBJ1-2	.	CASSPDAVYYGYTF	TGCGCCAGCAGCCCTGACGCGGTCTACTATGGCTACACCTTC
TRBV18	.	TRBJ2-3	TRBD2	CASSREVGGSYTDTQYF	TGTGCCAGCTCACGGGAAGTCGGCGGGAGTTACACAGATACGCAGTATTTT
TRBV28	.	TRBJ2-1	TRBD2	CASSLSLSSGRARNEQFF	TGTGCCAGCAGTTTGAGTCTCTCGAGCGGGAGGGCAAGGAATGAGCAGTTCTTC
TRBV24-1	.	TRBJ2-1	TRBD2	CATSDPKSSGSFLGGQFF	TGTGCCACCAGTGATCCTAAATCTAGCGGGAGTTTTCTTGGGGGGCAGTTCTTC
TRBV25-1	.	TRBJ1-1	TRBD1	CASSGQGAVEAFF	TGTGCCAGCAGTGGACAGGGGGCGGTTGAAGCTTTCTTT
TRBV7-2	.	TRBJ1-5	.	CASSHGPGNNQPQHF	TGTGCCAGCAGCCATGGACCGGGAAACAATCAGCCCCAGCATTTT
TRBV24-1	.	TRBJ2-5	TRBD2	CATSDFRQGLAGVSWQETQYF	TGTGCCACCAGTGATTTTCGTCAGGGACTAGCGGGAGTATCGTGGCAAGAGACCCAGTACTTC
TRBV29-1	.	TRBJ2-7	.	CSASSDSYEQYF	TGCAGCGCCTCTAGCGACTCCTACGAGCAGTACTTC
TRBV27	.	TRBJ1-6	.	CASSRGGNSPLHF	TGTGCCAGCAGTCGGGGGGGAAATTCACCCCTCCACTTT
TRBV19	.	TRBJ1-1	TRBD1	CASSSRQGAGAFF	TGTGCCAGTAGTTCTCGACAGGGGGCAGGAGCTTTCTTT
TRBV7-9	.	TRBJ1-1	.	CASSQIFGGGTEAFF	TGTGCCAGCAGCCAGATCTTTGGGGGAGGGACTGAAGCTTTCTTT
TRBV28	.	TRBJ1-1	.	CAIQRWETLDEAFF	TGTGCCATCCAGCGGTGGGAAACACTAGATGAAGCTTTCTTT
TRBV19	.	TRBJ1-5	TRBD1	CASTRGQGQYSNQPQHF	TGTGCCAGTACCAGGGGACAGGGGCAATATAGCAATCAGCCCCAGCATTTT
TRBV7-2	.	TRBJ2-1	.	CASTPNRAENEQFF	TGTGCCAGCACCCCCAACAGGGCGGAGAATGAGCAGTTCTTC
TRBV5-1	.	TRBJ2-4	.	CASSLAPTVKNIQYF	TGCGCCAGCAGCTTGGCACCCACTGTCAAAAACATTCAGTACTTC
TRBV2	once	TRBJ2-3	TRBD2	CASTAGTSGLSTDTQYF	TGTGCCAGCACGGCGGGGACTAGCGGCCTCAGCACAGATACGCAGTATTTT
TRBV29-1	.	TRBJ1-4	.	CSVQSDSLEKLFF	TGCAGCGTTCAATCGGACAGCCTTGAAAAACTGTTTTTT
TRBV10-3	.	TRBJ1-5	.	CAIAQGNQPQHF	TGTGCCATCGCGCAGGGAAATCAGCCCCAGCATTTT
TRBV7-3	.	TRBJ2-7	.	CASSLGPGGTYEQYF	TGTGCCAGCAGCTTAGGTCCCGGAGGGACCTACGAGCAGTACTTC
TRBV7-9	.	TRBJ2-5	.	CASSFEGSQETQYF	TGTGCCAGCAGCTTCGAGGGATCCCAAGAGACCCAGTACTTC